This is a list of T cell receptor beta chains from one sample in a study of OX40 agonist ivuxolimab in advanced cancers. Assay: immunoSEQ multiplex PCR; the TCRdb copy retains only in-frame clones and omits some. The data contain tens of thousands of clones, around 84% of them seen just once; the ten biggest clones take up over 1.5%. The sequenced sample was CD4+ or CD8+ T cells sorted from blood, obtained in a trial of the OX40 agonist ivuxolimab. The receptors shown here come from an adult with an advanced solid tumor such as melanoma, head and neck, liver or kidney cancer. The CDR3 runs from the conserved cysteine through the conserved F or W. The order of the fields is clone size, J gene, V gene, CDR3 length, D gene, CDR3 protein, CDR3 DNA. D genes are given only for firm matches. Clone size is given for some rows only: seen once, a few or many times, or a class if the clone is expanded.

NA	TRBJ2-7	TRBV18	15	NA	CASSLGAGQSYEQYF	TGTGCCAGCTCACTAGGAGCGGGACAATCCTACGAGCAGTACTTC
NA	TRBJ2-1	TRBV7-9	11	NA	CASSLDWEQFF	TGTGCCAGCAGCTTAGACTGGGAACAGTTCTTC
NA	TRBJ2-1	TRBV27	15	TRBD2	CASSLAPSGRREQFF	TGTGCCAGCAGTTTGGCCCCTAGCGGGAGACGTGAGCAGTTCTTC
few	TRBJ2-7	TRBV30	15	NA	CAWSGGRVRAGEQYF	TGTGCCTGGAGTGGGGGTCGAGTCAGGGCAGGTGAGCAGTACTTC
NA	TRBJ2-5	TRBV4-1	16	TRBD2	CASSHGLAGVRETQYF	TGCGCCAGCAGCCACGGACTAGCGGGAGTGCGAGAGACCCAGTACTTC
NA	TRBJ2-5	TRBV18	13	NA	CASSPEGGETQYF	TGTGCCAGCTCACCGGAGGGAGGCGAGACCCAGTACTTC
NA	TRBJ2-7	TRBV7-9	15	NA	CASSPGRFETYEQYF	TGTGCCAGCAGCCCAGGACGGTTCGAGACGTACGAGCAGTACTTC
NA	TRBJ2-1	TRBV6-5	14	TRBD2	CASSFGLAGYEQFF	TGTGCCAGCAGTTTCGGACTAGCGGGATATGAGCAGTTCTTC
NA	TRBJ1-3	TRBV7-2	14	NA	CASSLRGAGNTIYF	TGTGCCAGCAGCCTTAGGGGGGCTGGAAACACCATATATTTT
NA	TRBJ2-3	TRBV19	15	TRBD2	CASSSLAGGVDTQYF	TGTGCCAGTAGTAGCCTCGCGGGGGGCGTAGATACGCAGTATTTT
NA	TRBJ2-1	TRBV7-2	12	TRBD2	CASSPGGGEQFF	TGTGCCAGCAGCCCGGGGGGTGGTGAGCAGTTCTTC
NA	TRBJ1-2	TRBV25-1	12	NA	CASSLGLFGYTF	TGTGCCAGCAGTCTCGGACTCTTCGGCTACACCTTC
NA	TRBJ2-3	TRBV9	16	NA	CASSGGLKRGTDTQYF	TGTGCCAGCAGCGGGGGACTTAAGAGGGGCACAGATACGCAGTATTTT
NA	TRBJ2-1	TRBV7-8	15	NA	CASSFWDSKGHEQFF	TGTGCCAGCAGCTTTTGGGACTCCAAAGGGCATGAGCAGTTCTTC
once	TRBJ2-2	TRBV7-3	14	TRBD1	CASSLKGATGELFF	TGTGCCAGCAGCTTAAAGGGGGCCACCGGGGAGCTGTTTTTT
NA	TRBJ1-2	TRBV15	14	NA	CATSTRKTGDGYTF	TGTGCCACCAGCACCCGAAAGACGGGGGATGGCTACACCTTC
NA	TRBJ2-5	TRBV27	13	NA	CASSLSWGETQYF	TGTGCCAGCAGTTTATCGTGGGGAGAGACCCAGTACTTC
NA	TRBJ2-1	TRBV4-2	15	TRBD2	CASSRAGGRDNEQFF	TGTGCCAGCAGCCGAGCGGGAGGGAGGGACAATGAGCAGTTCTTC
NA	TRBJ1-1	TRBV7-9	16	NA	CASSLDEGGWDTEAFF	TGTGCCAGCAGCTTAGATGAGGGGGGCTGGGACACTGAAGCTTTCTTT
NA	TRBJ2-7	TRBV11-2	11	NA	CASSPLVEQYF	TGTGCCAGCAGCCCCCTAGTCGAGCAGTACTTC
NA	TRBJ2-3	TRBV15	16	TRBD2	CATSYRDYRTADTQYF	TGTGCCACCAGCTACCGGGACTACCGAACGGCAGATACGCAGTATTTT
NA	TRBJ2-7	TRBV28	13	NA	CATWTAGSYEQYF	TGTGCCACGTGGACAGCGGGGTCCTACGAGCAGTACTTC
NA	TRBJ2-1	TRBV5-1	19	TRBD2	CASSFGLAGGSRSYNEQFF	TGCGCCAGCAGCTTTGGACTAGCGGGAGGGTCTCGGTCCTACAATGAGCAGTTCTTC
NA	TRBJ2-3	TRBV7-3	15	TRBD2	CASSLGLGREATQYF	TGTGCCAGCAGCTTAGGTCTCGGGCGGGAGGCTACGCAGTATTTT
NA	TRBJ2-5	TRBV23-1	16	NA	CASSQSAAEGGETQYF	TGCGCCAGCAGTCAATCAGCAGCCGAGGGGGGGGAGACCCAGTACTTC
NA	TRBJ2-7	TRBV28	15	NA	CASSFRTAPDYEQYF	TGTGCCAGCAGTTTTAGGACAGCCCCAGACTACGAGCAGTACTTC
once	TRBJ2-7	TRBV28	16	NA	CASSPRGFGSTYEQYF	TGTGCCAGCAGTCCCCGAGGGTTTGGGAGCACCTACGAGCAGTACTTC
NA	TRBJ2-2	TRBV7-8	12	NA	CASSTLGRELFF	TGTGCCAGCAGCACCCTGGGCAGGGAGCTGTTTTTT
NA	TRBJ2-6	TRBV19	15	NA	CASSIMSNGANVLTF	TGTGCCAGTAGTATAATGAGTAATGGGGCCAACGTCCTGACTTTC
NA	TRBJ2-1	TRBV5-1	15	NA	CASSPSGEAHNEQFF	TGCGCCAGCAGCCCCAGTGGGGAGGCCCACAATGAGCAGTTCTTC
NA	TRBJ1-5	TRBV28	12	NA	CASGISNQPQHF	TGTGCCAGCGGGATTAGCAATCAGCCCCAGCATTTT
few	TRBJ2-1	TRBV4-1	17	NA	CASSQTILRGPGNEQFF	TGCGCCAGCAGCCAAACCATTCTCCGTGGGCCGGGCAATGAGCAGTTCTTC
few	TRBJ2-5	TRBV7-2	16	NA	CASSLASTAGGETQYF	TGTGCCAGCAGCTTAGCGTCTACGGCAGGGGGGGAGACCCAGTACTTC
NA	TRBJ2-2	TRBV25-1	14	TRBD2	CASRLAGITGELFF	TGTGCCAGCCGCCTAGCGGGAATCACCGGGGAGCTGTTTTTT
NA	TRBJ2-7	TRBV5-1	15	NA	CASSLATGSMDEQYF	TGCGCCAGCAGCTTGGCTACAGGGTCGATGGACGAGCAGTACTTC
NA	TRBJ2-5	TRBV20-1	11	NA	CSESTPLAQYF	TGCAGTGAGAGCACTCCCTTGGCCCAGTACTTC
NA	TRBJ2-3	TRBV18	12	NA	CASSSDTDTQYF	TGTGCCAGCTCGTCGGATACAGATACGCAGTATTTT
NA	TRBJ2-5	TRBV7-9	13	NA	CASSLTAEETQYF	TGTGCCAGCAGCTTAACGGCGGAAGAGACCCAGTACTTC
NA	TRBJ2-1	TRBV2	13	NA	CASSGRGDNEQFF	TGTGCCAGCAGTGGTCGCGGGGACAATGAGCAGTTCTTC
NA	TRBJ2-7	TRBV5-1	16	TRBD2	CASSFSSGGSSYEQYF	TGCGCCAGCAGCTTTTCTAGCGGGGGGAGCTCCTACGAGCAGTACTTC
NA	TRBJ1-1	TRBV7-8	15	NA	CASSLVHSLNTEAFF	TGTGCCAGCAGCTTAGTTCACAGCTTGAACACTGAAGCTTTCTTT
NA	TRBJ1-5	TRBV30	15	NA	CAWNGKGMGNQPQHF	TGTGCCTGGAACGGGAAGGGTATGGGCAATCAGCCCCAGCATTTT
NA	TRBJ2-2	TRBV19	14	NA	CASRQDANTGELFF	TGTGCCAGTAGACAGGACGCGAACACCGGGGAGCTGTTTTTT
few	TRBJ2-3	TRBV5-1	16	TRBD2	CASSLLTSGFTDTQYF	TGCGCCAGCAGCTTGTTGACTAGCGGATTCACAGATACGCAGTATTTT
NA	TRBJ1-6	TRBV27	14	TRBD1	CASSPQGGRSPLHF	TGTGCCAGCAGTCCCCAGGGGGGACGTTCACCCCTCCACTTT
NA	TRBJ2-7	TRBV18	20	TRBD1	CASSLLSGTGLNGGSYEQYF	TGTGCCAGCTCACTACTATCCGGGACAGGGTTAAATGGTGGGTCCTACGAGCAGTACTTC
once	TRBJ1-3	TRBV19	14	TRBD1	CASRDRVAGNTIYF	TGTGCCAGTAGGGACAGGGTGGCTGGAAACACCATATATTTT
NA	TRBJ1-3	TRBV5-1	15	NA	CASSRSYDSGNTIYF	TGCGCCAGCAGCCGATCCTACGACTCTGGAAACACCATATATTTT
NA	TRBJ2-7	TRBV25-1	15	TRBD1	CASTCPQRTGYEQYF	TGTGCCAGCACTTGCCCACAACGGACAGGCTACGAGCAGTACTTC
NA	TRBJ1-2	TRBV30	14	NA	CAWSVWGVERGYTF	TGTGCCTGGAGTGTGTGGGGGGTGGAACGAGGCTACACCTTC
NA	TRBJ2-7	TRBV4-1	15	TRBD1	CASSPRQGGVYEQYF	TGCGCCAGCAGCCCAAGACAGGGGGGAGTCTACGAGCAGTACTTC
NA	TRBJ2-3	TRBV7-2	13	NA	CASSQPVTDTQYF	TGTGCCAGCAGCCAGCCCGTAACCGATACGCAGTATTTT
few	TRBJ2-5	TRBV4-1	13	NA	CASSPIFLETQYF	TGCGCCAGCAGCCCCATTTTTCTGGAGACCCAGTACTTC